This T cell receptor (beta chain) was captured by sequencing in a study of T-cell reconstitution after alpha-beta-depleted transplantation in children. V dropped 3 bases and J dropped 1; count of bases not matched to a gene: 5. CDR3 size: 16 residues. This clonotype was seen more than once but under ten times. The TCRbeta library incorporated unique molecular identifiers. Each CDR3 protein is one row after TCRdb ran MiXCR on the PCR reads. This sample has about 600,000 distinct CDR3 sequences; 8% to 11% occur once, and the top ten carry around 4%. The specimen comprised PBMCs from the stem cell graft donor, sampled from the stem cell graft. The TCR originated in a human donor who donated a stem cell graft to a child with acute myeloid leukemia. The chain links TRBV12-3 or TRBV12-4 to TRBJ1-1; 10 bases agree with TRBD1. The CDR3 here is CASSFRGQGPNTEAFF. The DNA of the CDR3 is TGTGCCAGCAGTTTTCGGGGACAGGGGCCGAACACTGAAGCTTTCTTT.